The T cell receptor (beta chain) described here comes from a study of T-cell memory formation after mild COVID-19. TCRdb reprocessed the 5' RACE reads with MiXCR, giving one entry per CDR3 protein. The sample holds some 350,000 distinct CDR3 sequences, 10% to 15% seen once. CDR1 is KGHSH and CDR2 is LQKENI in the germline V gene. The CDR3 loop spans 13 amino acids. V was shortened by 3 bases and J by 10 bases, with 14 bases between the two germline ends. The sequenced sample consisted of PBMCs or a T cell subset sorted from them (not recorded which). The rearrangement joins TRBV18 to TRBJ2-3; D uncertain. The source of this sequence is a man younger than 35 who had mild COVID-19 (a few samples of this study predate the infection). Cell type and time point are not known. The CDR3 nucleotides are TGTGCCAGCTCACCCGCCCTTGATCCGGCGCAGTATTTT. Protein product: CASSPALDPAQYF.